Sequencing of this T cell receptor (beta chain) was carried out in a study of CD8 T cells in Susac syndrome. With random hexamers, reverse transcription was performed on about 0.5 to 1 ug of RNA. TCR beta CDR3 was amplified by immunoSEQ covering 54 Vbeta and 13 Jbeta. TCRdb re-derived calls from the immunoSEQ multiplex PCR reads in MiXCR, one entry per CDR3 protein. The table has 200,000 to 250,000 distinct CDR3 sequences, approximately 95% seen once; the top ten hold 0.095%. The authors carried out high-throughput sequencing of TCR beta. They applied it to CD8+ and CD4+ T cells obtained from blood. The multiple sclerosis controls, all treatment-naive patients, had relapsing-remitting disease that was stable or active. Germline CDR1 SGDLS, CDR2 YYNGEE. The CDR3 is 13 residues long. Deletions cut 0 bases from V and 2 bases from J, with 5 bases between.

Sequenced input: CD4+ T cells from PBMCs. This clonotype was sampled from a human donor with multiple sclerosis. This chain connects TRBV9 to TRBJ1-2, with D possibly matching TRBD1 (5 bases). CDR3 residues: CASSVGDNYGYTF. The CDR3 DNA reads as TGTGCCAGCAGCGTAGGGGACAACTATGGCTACACCTTC.